Listed below are T cell receptor beta chains from one sample, sequenced in a study of response to subunit inactivated influenza vaccine. In TCRdb, the RT-PCR reads were re-called with MiXCR into one record per CDR3 protein. The sample holds 450,000 to 600,000 distinct CDR3 sequences, 16% seen once. The sequenced sample was CD4+ T cells sorted from PBMCs, obtained about 23 months after vaccination. The origin of the receptors is a man aged 45-69 years who received an inactivated influenza vaccine. The CDR3 runs from the conserved cysteine through the conserved F or W. The order of the fields is D gene, V gene, J gene, clone size, CDR3 DNA, CDR3 protein. The D gene is left open where the match is weak. Rows give clone size only sometimes, using once, few, many, or a class for an expanded clone.

D gene: TRBD1
V gene: TRBV6-1
J gene: TRBJ1-1
clone size: few
CDR3 DNA: TGTGCCAGCAGTCGGGACAGGGACAACACTGAAGCTTTCTTT
CDR3 protein: CASSRDRDNTEAFF

D gene: TRBD2
V gene: TRBV7-9
J gene: TRBJ2-5
clone size: NA
CDR3 DNA: TGTGCCAGCGGCGGACTAGCGGGAGGTGTGAAGACCCAGTACTTC
CDR3 protein: CASGGLAGGVKTQYF

D gene: NA
V gene: TRBV12-3/TRBV12-4
J gene: TRBJ2-1
clone size: few
CDR3 DNA: TGTGCCAGCAGTTTAGAGGGACTCCCCTTTTCCGGCCGCCCTATCACGTACAATGAGCAGTTCTTC
CDR3 protein: CASSLEGLPFSGRPITYNEQFF

D gene: TRBD2
V gene: TRBV20-1
J gene: TRBJ2-5
clone size: NA
CDR3 DNA: TGCAGTGCTAAGGCGCAGGGAAGGACTAGAGGAGAGACCCAGTACTTC
CDR3 protein: CSAKAQGRTRGETQYF

D gene: NA
V gene: TRBV7-6
J gene: TRBJ2-2
clone size: NA
CDR3 DNA: TGTGCCAGCAGCTCCCCGAGCAGGTTTCACGGGGAGCTGTTTTTT
CDR3 protein: CASSSPSRFHGELFF

D gene: NA
V gene: TRBV5-6
J gene: TRBJ1-4
clone size: many
CDR3 DNA: TGTGCCAGCAGCTTGGGACGGCGTGCAACTAATGAAAAACTGTTTTTT
CDR3 protein: CASSLGRRATNEKLFF

D gene: TRBD1
V gene: TRBV3-1
J gene: TRBJ2-1
clone size: few
CDR3 DNA: TGTGCCAGCAGCCAAGATCGAGGGACAGGGGGAATGGAGTTCTTC
CDR3 protein: CASSQDRGTGGMEFF

D gene: TRBD2
V gene: TRBV7-9
J gene: TRBJ2-1
clone size: NA
CDR3 DNA: TGTGCCAGCAGCTTAGACAGCGGGAGGCACAATGAGCAGTTCTTC
CDR3 protein: CASSLDSGRHNEQFF

D gene: NA
V gene: TRBV3-1
J gene: TRBJ1-3
clone size: NA
CDR3 DNA: TGTGCCAGCAGCCAAAGGGGATCTGGAAACACCATATATTTT
CDR3 protein: CASSQRGSGNTIYF

D gene: TRBD1
V gene: TRBV12-3/TRBV12-4
J gene: TRBJ2-6
clone size: few
CDR3 DNA: TGTGCCAGCAGATCCGGGACAGGGATCTCTGGGGCCAACGTCCTGACTTTC
CDR3 protein: CASRSGTGISGANVLTF

D gene: NA
V gene: TRBV6-1
J gene: TRBJ1-2
clone size: many
CDR3 DNA: TGTGCCAGCAGTGAAAGAGGGGAAGGTTGGGCCAAAGCCGCTAACTATGGCTACACCTTC
CDR3 protein: CASSERGEGWAKAANYGYTF

D gene: TRBD1
V gene: TRBV28
J gene: TRBJ1-2
clone size: NA
CDR3 DNA: TGTGCCAGCAGTTTTCTGGACAGGGAAGGCGGCTACACCTTC
CDR3 protein: CASSFLDREGGYTF

D gene: NA
V gene: TRBV24-1
J gene: TRBJ2-1
clone size: few
CDR3 DNA: TGTGCCACCAGTGACCCAGGAGGGATCAATGAGCAGTTCTTC
CDR3 protein: CATSDPGGINEQFF

D gene: NA
V gene: TRBV6-1
J gene: TRBJ2-2
clone size: few
CDR3 DNA: TGTGCCAGCAGTCCTCCGGCCCTTAACACCGGGGAGCTGTTTTTT
CDR3 protein: CASSPPALNTGELFF

D gene: NA
V gene: TRBV6-1
J gene: TRBJ2-3
clone size: few
CDR3 DNA: TGTGCCAGCAGCCCCGTGAACAAAGATACGCAGTATTTT
CDR3 protein: CASSPVNKDTQYF

D gene: TRBD1
V gene: TRBV27
J gene: TRBJ2-7
clone size: many
CDR3 DNA: TGTGCCAGCAGTTTATCAAGGACAGGGGCCTTCTACGAGCAGTACTTC
CDR3 protein: CASSLSRTGAFYEQYF

D gene: NA
V gene: TRBV19
J gene: TRBJ2-5
clone size: NA
CDR3 DNA: TGTGCCAGTAGAAAACGGGGTGAAGAGACCCAGTACTTC
CDR3 protein: CASRKRGEETQYF

D gene: NA
V gene: TRBV19
J gene: TRBJ1-1
clone size: NA
CDR3 DNA: TGTGCCAGTAGTATAGATGTGACGGGCATGAACACTGAAGCTTTCTTT
CDR3 protein: CASSIDVTGMNTEAFF

D gene: TRBD2
V gene: TRBV20-1
J gene: TRBJ2-3
clone size: NA
CDR3 DNA: TGCAGTGCTCCCGCTAGCGGAGCTCGCACAGATACGCAGTATTTT
CDR3 protein: CSAPASGARTDTQYF

D gene: NA
V gene: TRBV11-2
J gene: TRBJ2-7
clone size: few
CDR3 DNA: TGTGCCAGCAGCTGGGTGGACAGTACAACCTACGAGCAGTACTTC
CDR3 protein: CASSWVDSTTYEQYF

D gene: NA
V gene: TRBV6-2/TRBV6-3
J gene: TRBJ1-6
clone size: NA
CDR3 DNA: TGTGCCAGCATCCTCGGGCCCTTCTCACCCCTCCACTTT
CDR3 protein: CASILGPFSPLHF

D gene: NA
V gene: TRBV12-3/TRBV12-4
J gene: TRBJ2-1
clone size: NA
CDR3 DNA: TGTGCCAGCAGTTTAATCGGGGGAAGTGAGCAGTTCTTC
CDR3 protein: CASSLIGGSEQFF

D gene: TRBD2
V gene: TRBV3-1
J gene: TRBJ2-3
clone size: few
CDR3 DNA: TGTGCCAGCAAGCCGAGCGGGAGATCGGATACGCAGTATTTT
CDR3 protein: CASKPSGRSDTQYF

D gene: TRBD1
V gene: TRBV20-1
J gene: TRBJ1-2
clone size: NA
CDR3 DNA: TGCAGTGCTAGAGTCGACAGGGATGGCTATGGCTACACCTTC
CDR3 protein: CSARVDRDGYGYTF

D gene: TRBD1
V gene: TRBV6-2/TRBV6-3
J gene: TRBJ1-5
clone size: NA
CDR3 DNA: TGTGCCAGCAGAGCGGGACAGGGCGGCCAGCCCCAGCATTTT
CDR3 protein: CASRAGQGGQPQHF

D gene: NA
V gene: TRBV20-1
J gene: TRBJ1-3
clone size: few
CDR3 DNA: TGCAGTAGTCGGAGCTCTGGAAACACCATATATTTT
CDR3 protein: CSSRSSGNTIYF

D gene: NA
V gene: TRBV12-3/TRBV12-4
J gene: TRBJ2-1
clone size: many
CDR3 DNA: TGTGCCAGCAGTCCCTCCCGGGTTTTGAACAATGAGCAGTTCTTC
CDR3 protein: CASSPSRVLNNEQFF

D gene: TRBD2
V gene: TRBV5-1
J gene: TRBJ2-5
clone size: few
CDR3 DNA: TGCGCCAGCAGCTATGGACTAGCGGGGGAGACCCAGTACTTC
CDR3 protein: CASSYGLAGETQYF

D gene: NA
V gene: TRBV28
J gene: TRBJ2-1
clone size: NA
CDR3 DNA: TGTGCCAGCAGTTCGGACAGTGTCTCCTACAATGAGCAGTTCTTC
CDR3 protein: CASSSDSVSYNEQFF

D gene: TRBD1
V gene: TRBV20-1
J gene: TRBJ1-5
clone size: few
CDR3 DNA: TGCAGTGCTACGGGACAGGGTCTAGCAAGGCTGCCCCAGCATTTT
CDR3 protein: CSATGQGLARLPQHF

D gene: TRBD2
V gene: TRBV28
J gene: TRBJ2-3
clone size: NA
CDR3 DNA: TGTGCCAGCAGTTTTAGGCCTAGCGGGACAGACACGAATACGCAGTATTTT
CDR3 protein: CASSFRPSGTDTNTQYF

D gene: NA
V gene: TRBV5-5
J gene: TRBJ2-1
clone size: NA
CDR3 DNA: TGTGCCAGCAGCCCTGGGACATCGCCTTCCTACAATGAGCAGTTCTTC
CDR3 protein: CASSPGTSPSYNEQFF

D gene: TRBD1
V gene: TRBV24-1
J gene: TRBJ2-5
clone size: NA
CDR3 DNA: TGTGCCACCAGTGACGCACCCGGGACAGGGGTTGCGGAGACCCAGTACTTC
CDR3 protein: CATSDAPGTGVAETQYF

D gene: NA
V gene: TRBV20-1
J gene: TRBJ2-3
clone size: NA
CDR3 DNA: TGCAGTGCTAGAGATCCGGGAAGAAGCACAGATACGCAGTATTTT
CDR3 protein: CSARDPGRSTDTQYF

D gene: NA
V gene: TRBV6-5
J gene: TRBJ2-7
clone size: many
CDR3 DNA: TGTGCCAGCAGTTACGTAGACGGCTCCTACGAGCAGTACTTC
CDR3 protein: CASSYVDGSYEQYF

D gene: NA
V gene: TRBV7-2
J gene: TRBJ2-5
clone size: few
CDR3 DNA: TGTGCCAGCAGCACCTTCGGGGTGGCCCAAGAGACCCAGTACTTC
CDR3 protein: CASSTFGVAQETQYF

D gene: NA
V gene: TRBV7-6
J gene: TRBJ2-7
clone size: NA
CDR3 DNA: TGTGCCAGCAGCCTTAACTCGGGCGTACCGAACGAGCAGTACTTC
CDR3 protein: CASSLNSGVPNEQYF

D gene: NA
V gene: TRBV7-7
J gene: TRBJ2-3
clone size: many
CDR3 DNA: TGTGCTAGCAGCTTAGGTGTGAACGCAGATACGCAGTATTTT
CDR3 protein: CASSLGVNADTQYF

D gene: TRBD1
V gene: TRBV6-1
J gene: TRBJ2-7
clone size: NA
CDR3 DNA: TGTGCCAGCAGGAGAGTTAGTACAGGGGGCGACCACGAGCAGTACTTC
CDR3 protein: CASRRVSTGGDHEQYF

D gene: TRBD1
V gene: TRBV4-2
J gene: TRBJ2-1
clone size: few
CDR3 DNA: TGTGCCAGCAGCCAAGATTTATTGCGACAGGGGGCAATGGGTGAGCAGTTCTTC
CDR3 protein: CASSQDLLRQGAMGEQFF

D gene: TRBD1
V gene: TRBV20-1
J gene: TRBJ1-1
clone size: NA
CDR3 DNA: TGCAGCAGGGACAGGGGGGACACTGAAGCTTTCTTT
CDR3 protein: CSRDRGDTEAFF

D gene: NA
V gene: TRBV5-6
J gene: TRBJ2-5
clone size: few
CDR3 DNA: TGTGCCAGCAGCTTGCGGAGCGCAGAGACCCAGTACTTC
CDR3 protein: CASSLRSAETQYF

D gene: TRBD2
V gene: TRBV5-1
J gene: TRBJ2-1
clone size: few
CDR3 DNA: TGCGCCAGCAGCCGGGCTAGCGGGAGATTCAATGAGCAGTTCTTC
CDR3 protein: CASSRASGRFNEQFF

D gene: NA
V gene: TRBV25-1
J gene: TRBJ1-4
clone size: NA
CDR3 DNA: TGTGCCAGCAGTGAAGGACCTGAAAAACTGTTTTTT
CDR3 protein: CASSEGPEKLFF

D gene: TRBD1
V gene: TRBV20-1
J gene: TRBJ2-4
clone size: NA
CDR3 DNA: TGCAGTGCTATGGACAGGGGACGGAATCAGTACTTC
CDR3 protein: CSAMDRGRNQYF

D gene: TRBD1
V gene: TRBV5-1
J gene: TRBJ1-1
clone size: few
CDR3 DNA: TGCGCCAGCAGCCGGGACAGGGTCATGAACACTGAAGCTTTCTTT
CDR3 protein: CASSRDRVMNTEAFF

D gene: TRBD2
V gene: TRBV2
J gene: TRBJ2-3
clone size: NA
CDR3 DNA: TGTGCCAGCAGAGAACGACTAGCGGAGTACACAGATACGCAGTATTTT
CDR3 protein: CASRERLAEYTDTQYF

D gene: TRBD2
V gene: TRBV5-4
J gene: TRBJ2-7
clone size: few
CDR3 DNA: TGTGCCAGCAGTTCGGGACTAGCGCAGGATGAGCAGTACTTC
CDR3 protein: CASSSGLAQDEQYF

D gene: TRBD1
V gene: TRBV11-2
J gene: TRBJ1-4
clone size: NA
CDR3 DNA: TGTGCCAGCAGCTTAAGACAGGGGAGTGAAAAACTGTTTTTT
CDR3 protein: CASSLRQGSEKLFF

D gene: TRBD1
V gene: TRBV18
J gene: TRBJ2-5
clone size: NA
CDR3 DNA: TGTGCCAGCTCTAGGGGGCATCAAGAGACCCAGTACTTC
CDR3 protein: CASSRGHQETQYF

D gene: NA
V gene: TRBV3-1
J gene: TRBJ1-2
clone size: NA
CDR3 DNA: TGTGCCAGCAGCCAAGGGCAGGGGTACTATGGCTACACCTTC
CDR3 protein: CASSQGQGYYGYTF

D gene: TRBD2
V gene: TRBV12-3/TRBV12-4
J gene: TRBJ2-3
clone size: NA
CDR3 DNA: TGTGCCAGCAGCCATAGCGGGGGCTTCACAGATACGCAGTATTTT
CDR3 protein: CASSHSGGFTDTQYF

D gene: NA
V gene: TRBV18
J gene: TRBJ2-1
clone size: NA
CDR3 DNA: TGTGCCAGCTCACCCCTCCTAGGCTTCATTATTTTC
CDR3 protein: CASSPLLGFIIF